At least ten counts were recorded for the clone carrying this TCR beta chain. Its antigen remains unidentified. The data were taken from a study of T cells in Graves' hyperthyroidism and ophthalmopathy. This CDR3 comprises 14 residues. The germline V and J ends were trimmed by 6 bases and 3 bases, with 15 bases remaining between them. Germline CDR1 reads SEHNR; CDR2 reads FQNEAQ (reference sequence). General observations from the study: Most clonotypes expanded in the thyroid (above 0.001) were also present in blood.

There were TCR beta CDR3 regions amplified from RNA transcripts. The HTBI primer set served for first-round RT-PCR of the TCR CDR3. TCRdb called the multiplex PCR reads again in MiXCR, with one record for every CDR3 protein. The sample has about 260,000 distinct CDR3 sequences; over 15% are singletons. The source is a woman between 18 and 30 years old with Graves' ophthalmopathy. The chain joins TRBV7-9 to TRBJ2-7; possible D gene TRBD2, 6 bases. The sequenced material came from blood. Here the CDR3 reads CASSQGGILYEQYF. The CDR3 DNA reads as TGTGCCAGCAGTCAGGGCGGGATTCTCTACGAGCAGTACTTC.